The clone carrying this T cell receptor (beta chain) came up a few times. Antigen: not known. The PCR employed 60 Vbeta primers together with 13 Jbeta primers. Profiled with immunoSEQ multiplex PCR; TCRdb holds only in-frame clones, not every one. This table holds about 140,000 clones, around 72% found once. These data originate in a study of cytomegalovirus exposure and HLA in healthy donors. Study results and limitations: An ancestry cluster, one associated with Asian ancestry, reportedly showed fewer N-insertions than the approximately 670-donor mean in a later analysis. The study carried out a later analysis of TCR beta sequences. It associated some 17,000 of them with specific HLA alleles at a false discovery rate of 0.05.

The germline V gene has CDR1 SGHNT and CDR2 YYREEE (reference sequence). Trimming stripped 0 bases from V and 5 bases from J, with 15 bases between. The CDR3 is made up of 15 amino acids. The TCR originated in a man aged 35-49 years in good health and CMV-seronegative. The V call is TRBV5-4, the J call TRBJ2-7; D is possibly TRBD1 (5 bases). Sequencing input: PBMCs. In DNA form, the CDR3 reads TGTGCCAGCAGCTTGGGGGGCAGGGAATTGGACGAGCAGTACTTC. Translated, it gives CASSLGGRELDEQYF.